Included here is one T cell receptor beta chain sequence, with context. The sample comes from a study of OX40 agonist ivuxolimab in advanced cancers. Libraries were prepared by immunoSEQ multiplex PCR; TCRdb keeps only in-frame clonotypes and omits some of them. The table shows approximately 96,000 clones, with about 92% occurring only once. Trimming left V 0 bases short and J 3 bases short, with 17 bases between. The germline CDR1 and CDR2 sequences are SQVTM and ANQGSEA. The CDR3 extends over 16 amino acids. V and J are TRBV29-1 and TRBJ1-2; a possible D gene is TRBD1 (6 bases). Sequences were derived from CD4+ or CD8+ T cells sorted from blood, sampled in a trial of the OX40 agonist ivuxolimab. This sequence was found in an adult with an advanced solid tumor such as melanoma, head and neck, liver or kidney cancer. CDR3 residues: CSVEDWTAKTYYGYTF. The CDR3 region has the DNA TGCAGCGTTGAAGACTGGACAGCTAAGACCTACTATGGCTACACCTTC.